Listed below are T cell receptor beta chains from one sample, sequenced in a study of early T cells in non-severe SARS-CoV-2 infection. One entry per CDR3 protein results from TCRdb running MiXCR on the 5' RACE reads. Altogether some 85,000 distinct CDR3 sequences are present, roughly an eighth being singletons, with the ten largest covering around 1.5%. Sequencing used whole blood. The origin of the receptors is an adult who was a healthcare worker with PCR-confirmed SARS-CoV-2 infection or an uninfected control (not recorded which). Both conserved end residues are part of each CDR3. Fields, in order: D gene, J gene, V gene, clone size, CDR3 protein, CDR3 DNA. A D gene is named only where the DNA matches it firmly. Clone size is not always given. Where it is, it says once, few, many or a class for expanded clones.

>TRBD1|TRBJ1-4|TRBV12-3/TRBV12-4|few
CASSFERGRGDEKLFF
TGTGCCAGCAGTTTCGAAAGGGGGCGCGGTGATGAAAAACTGTTTTTT
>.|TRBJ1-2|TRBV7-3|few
CASAVRPGENYGYTF
TGTGCCAGCGCGGTTAGGCCGGGCGAAAACTATGGCTACACCTTC
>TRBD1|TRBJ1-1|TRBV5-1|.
CASSLAGRDRGDTEAFF
TGCGCCAGCAGCTTGGCCGGAAGAGACAGGGGTGACACTGAAGCTTTCTTT
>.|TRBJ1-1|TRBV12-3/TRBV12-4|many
CASSPGPVPEAFF
TGTGCCAGCAGCCCTGGACCGGTACCTGAAGCTTTCTTT
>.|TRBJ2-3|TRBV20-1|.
CSAYTDTQYF
TGCAGTGCTTACACAGATACGCAGTATTTT
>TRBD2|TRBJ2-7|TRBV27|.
CASTRSLAGHSNEQYF
TGTGCCAGCACCAGGTCATTAGCGGGGCACTCCAACGAGCAGTACTTC
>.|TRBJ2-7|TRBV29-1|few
CSVSSDTPNGDEQYF
TGCAGCGTTAGTTCGGACACCCCAAACGGGGACGAGCAGTACTTC
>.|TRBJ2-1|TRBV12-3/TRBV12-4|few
CASSRGPGQFF
TGTGCCAGCAGCCGCGGGCCCGGGCAGTTCTTC
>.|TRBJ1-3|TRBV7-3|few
CASSSGGPGPSGNTIYF
TGTGCCAGCAGCTCGGGCGGACCAGGACCCTCTGGAAACACCATATATTTT
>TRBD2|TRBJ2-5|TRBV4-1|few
CASSPLGVAGGEGTQYF
TGCGCCAGCAGCCCCCTAGGGGTAGCGGGGGGGGAAGGGACCCAGTACTTC
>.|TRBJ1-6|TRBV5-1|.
CASGEAGSHSPLHF
TGCGCCAGCGGAGAGGCAGGTTCGCATTCACCCCTCCACTTT
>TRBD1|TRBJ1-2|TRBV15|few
CATSREGQGRNYGYTF
TGTGCCACCAGCAGAGAAGGACAGGGGAGGAACTATGGCTACACCTTC
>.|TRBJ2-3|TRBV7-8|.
CASSPKRLGPDTQYF
TGTGCCAGCAGCCCTAAGAGACTAGGCCCCGATACGCAGTATTTT
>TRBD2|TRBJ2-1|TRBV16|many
CASSQSLAGGVNEQFF
TGTGCCAGCAGCCAATCCCTAGCGGGGGGAGTCAATGAGCAGTTCTTC
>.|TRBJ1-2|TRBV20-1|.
CSSYRGGYGYTF
TGCAGTAGTTACCGGGGCGGCTATGGCTACACCTTC
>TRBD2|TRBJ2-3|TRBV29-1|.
CSVTSGTDTQYF
TGCAGCGTGACTAGCGGCACAGATACGCAGTATTTT
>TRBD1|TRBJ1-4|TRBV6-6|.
CASSYSKGQGGPNEKLFF
TGTGCCAGCAGTTACTCGAAGGGACAGGGGGGCCCTAATGAAAAACTGTTTTTT
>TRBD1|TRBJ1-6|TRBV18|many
CASSPQDRDDSPLHF
TGTGCCAGCTCACCTCAGGACAGGGATGACTCACCCCTCCACTTT
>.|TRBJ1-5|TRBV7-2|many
CASSLAPSGNQPQHF
TGTGCCAGCAGCTTAGCACCTAGCGGCAATCAGCCCCAGCATTTT
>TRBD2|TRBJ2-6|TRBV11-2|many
CASSPGGSGANVLTF
TGCGCCAGCAGCCCGGGAGGCTCTGGGGCCAACGTCCTGACTTTC
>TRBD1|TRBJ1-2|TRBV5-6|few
CASSLRDRAYGYTF
TGTGCCAGCAGCTTGAGGGACAGGGCCTATGGCTACACCTTC
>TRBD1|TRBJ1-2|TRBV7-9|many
CASSLADRGRARGYTF
TGTGCCAGCAGCTTAGCGGACAGGGGGCGCGCGCGTGGCTACACCTTC
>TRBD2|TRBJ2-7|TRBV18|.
CASSPTFLGTSGDEQYF
TGTGCCAGCTCACCGACTTTTTTGGGGACTAGCGGGGACGAGCAGTACTTC
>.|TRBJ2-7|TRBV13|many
CASQPPPGGGGGEQYF
TGTGCCAGCCAGCCCCCCCCGGGAGGGGGCGGCGGAGAGCAGTACTTC
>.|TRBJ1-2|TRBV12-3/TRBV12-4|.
CASTPKGRAYGYTF
TGTGCCAGCACCCCAAAGGGCAGGGCCTATGGCTACACCTTC
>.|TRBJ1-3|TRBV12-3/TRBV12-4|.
CASTLIGPNTIYF
TGTGCCAGCACCCTGATAGGCCCAAACACCATATATTTT
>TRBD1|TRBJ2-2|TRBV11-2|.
CASSWDRNTGELFF
TGTGCCAGCAGCTGGGACAGGAACACCGGGGAGCTGTTTTTT
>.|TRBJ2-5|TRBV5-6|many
CASSAGTPETQYF
TGTGCCAGCAGCGCTGGGACACCAGAGACCCAGTACTTC
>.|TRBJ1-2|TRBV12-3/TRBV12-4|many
CASSPGATYGYTF
TGTGCCAGCAGCCCCGGGGCGACCTATGGCTACACCTTC
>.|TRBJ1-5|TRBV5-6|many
CASSAAGGAWEPQHF
TGTGCCAGCAGCGCAGCGGGGGGAGCTTGGGAGCCCCAGCATTTT
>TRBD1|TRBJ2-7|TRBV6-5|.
CASSLGQAISYEQYF
TGTGCCAGCAGTTTAGGACAGGCGATCTCCTACGAGCAGTACTTC
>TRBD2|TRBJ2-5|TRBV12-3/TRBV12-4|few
CASSLSAGGSRETQYF
TGTGCCAGCAGTTTGTCGGCGGGGGGGTCTCGGGAGACCCAGTACTTC
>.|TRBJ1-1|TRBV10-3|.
CAISEYHTEAFF
TGTGCCATCAGTGAGTATCACACTGAAGCTTTCTTT
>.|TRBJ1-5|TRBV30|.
CAWSPQGLSTSNQPQHF
TGTGCCTGGAGTCCACAGGGACTCAGTACTAGCAATCAGCCCCAGCATTTT
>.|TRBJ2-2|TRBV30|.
CAWSREQESGELFF
TGTGCCTGGAGTAGAGAACAGGAGAGCGGGGAGCTGTTTTTT
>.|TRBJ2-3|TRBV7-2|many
CASSPLAGDTQYF
TGTGCCAGCAGCCCCTTAGCAGGCGATACGCAGTATTTT
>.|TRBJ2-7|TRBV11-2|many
CASSHSTGSYEQYF
TGTGCCAGCAGCCATTCAACAGGGTCCTACGAGCAGTACTTC
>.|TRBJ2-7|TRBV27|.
CASSLRDTSYEQYF
TGTGCCAGCAGTTTAAGGGACACCTCTTACGAGCAGTACTTC
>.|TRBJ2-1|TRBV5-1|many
CASSWGWNSNNEQFF
TGCGCCAGCAGCTGGGGGTGGAATTCCAACAATGAGCAGTTCTTC
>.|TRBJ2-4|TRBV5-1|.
CASSPIREDAKNIQYF
TGCGCCAGCAGCCCCATTAGGGAGGACGCCAAAAACATTCAGTACTTC
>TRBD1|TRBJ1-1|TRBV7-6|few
CASSFLPGQGNTEAFF
TGTGCCAGCAGCTTCCTCCCGGGACAGGGGAACACTGAAGCTTTCTTT